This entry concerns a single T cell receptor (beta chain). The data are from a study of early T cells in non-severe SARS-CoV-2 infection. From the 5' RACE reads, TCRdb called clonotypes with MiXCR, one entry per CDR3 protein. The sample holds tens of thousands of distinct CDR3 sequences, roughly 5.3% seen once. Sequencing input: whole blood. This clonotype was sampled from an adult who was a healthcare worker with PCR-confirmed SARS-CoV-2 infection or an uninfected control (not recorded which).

DNA of the CDR3: TGTGCCAGCAGTTCCGGGGCTAGCGGGGGGCGAGCATACAATGAGCAGTTCTTC. It is translated as CASSSGASGGRAYNEQFF. The chain has TRBV6-2 or TRBV6-3 and TRBJ2-1, with 11 bases fitting TRBD2. Germline lookup yields CDR1 MNHEY and CDR2 SVGEGT. The J segment lost 4 bases and the V segment lost 4 bases, leaving 12 bases of the junction unmatched. The CDR3 has 18 amino acids.